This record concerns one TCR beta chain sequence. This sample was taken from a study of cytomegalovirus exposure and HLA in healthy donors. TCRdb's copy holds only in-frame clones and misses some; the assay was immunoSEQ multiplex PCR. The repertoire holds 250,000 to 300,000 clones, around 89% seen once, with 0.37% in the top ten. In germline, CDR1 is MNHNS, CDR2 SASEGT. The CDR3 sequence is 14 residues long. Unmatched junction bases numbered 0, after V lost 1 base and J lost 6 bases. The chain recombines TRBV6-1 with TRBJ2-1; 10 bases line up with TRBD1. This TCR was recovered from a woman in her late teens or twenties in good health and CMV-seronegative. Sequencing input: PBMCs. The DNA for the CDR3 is TGTGCCAGCAGTGAAGGGACAGGGGGCAATGAGCAGTTCTTC. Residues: CASSEGTGGNEQFF.